Each of the 17 T cell receptor beta chains below was sequenced from the same sample in a study of blood T cell repertoires in COVID-19. Here immunoSEQ multiplex PCR was the method, and the copy in TCRdb shows in-frame clones only, minus some. The sample contains 410,000 or so clones, 89% of which appear only once. Sample: peripheral blood. The receptors were sampled from a woman aged 40 to 49 with COVID-19, enrolled during active disease.

V is TRBV18 and J is TRBJ1-1; D remains unclear. This CDR3 spans 14 amino acids. V lost 10 bases and J lost 4, with 19 bases in between. Germline CDR1 KGHSH, CDR2 LQKENI. CDR3 coding DNA: TGTGCCATCCGCACGGGGTGGGGAAGCACTGAAGCTTTCTTT. As protein: CAIRTGWGSTEAFF.

This rearrangement joins TRBV28 to TRBJ1-1; 9 nucleotides agree with TRBD1. The V gene end was trimmed by 6 bases and the J gene end by 10 bases; junction bases not matched to a gene: 18. Germline loops: CDR1 MDHEN, CDR2 SYDVKM. The CDR3 is made up of 16 amino acids. Written as DNA, the CDR3 is TGTGCCAGCAGCCTTGTCTCTCTACAGGGGGCGCGGGGAGCTTTCTTT. Amino acids: CASSLVSLQGARGAFF.

CDR3 protein: CASSLCGRGANEQFF. CDR3 DNA: TGTGCCAGCAGCTTGTGCGGGAGGGGAGCCAATGAGCAGTTCTTC. The chain joins TRBV7-3 to TRBJ2-1; TRBD2 matches 9 bases. Germline V lookup: CDR1 SGHTA, CDR2 FQGTGA. V dropped 3 bases and J dropped 6; count of bases not matched to a gene: 6. There are 15 residues in the CDR3.

This clone appeared a few times. CDR3 loop: CSVRQGRDGYTF. Here the CDR3 DNA reads TGCAGCGTCCGACAGGGACGGGATGGCTACACCTTC. The V gene is TRBV29-1, the J gene TRBJ1-2; 7 bases agree with TRBD1. J lost 6 bases, V lost 6 bases, and 7 bases had no gene match. Germline CDR1 reads SQVTM; CDR2 reads ANQGSEA. The CDR3 totals 12 residues.

V usage is TRBV4-3 and J usage is TRBJ1-1; unclear D gene. CDR1 and CDR2 (germline): LGHNA, YSLEER. V was trimmed by 0 bases and J by 3 bases, leaving 11 bases between them. This CDR3 spans 15 amino acids. The CDR3 is CASSQDPTADTEAFF. CDR3 DNA: TGCGCCAGCAGCCAAGATCCCACAGCGGACACTGAAGCTTTCTTT.

Concerning this clone itself: A read error may explain this, as a much larger clone is one base away. The chain joins TRBV20-1 to TRBJ1-2; the D is unclear. Germline V gene lookup returns CDR1 DFQATT and CDR2 SNEGSKA (reference sequence). V was trimmed by 5 bases and J by 1 base, leaving 5 bases between them. The CDR3 contains 11 residues. The CDR3 nucleotides read TGCAGTGCTTGGAGTAACTATGGCTACACCTTC. This codes for CSAWSNYGYTF.

The rearrangement uses TRBV5-1 and TRBJ2-1; 12 positions agree with TRBD1. J gave up 7 bases and V 3 bases, and 14 bases lay outside the gene matches. CDR1 and CDR2 from the germline V gene are SGHRS and YFSETQ. The CDR3 length is 18 residues. The DNA for the CDR3 is TGCGCCAGCAGCTCCGGGTGGGGGGACAGGGGGCCGGATAATGAGCAGTTCTTC. Translated, it gives CASSSGWGDRGPDNEQFF.

This chain uses TRBV15 with TRBJ2-7; 8 bases agree with TRBD2. In germline, CDR1 is LNHNV, CDR2 YYDKDF (reference sequence). V was pared by 0 bases and J by 3 bases, with 7 bases of the junction left unmatched. The CDR3 extends over 16 amino acids. The CDR3 DNA reads TGTGCCACCAGCAGAGATGCAGGACTAGCCAGCTACGAGCAGTACTTC. Amino acid sequence: CATSRDAGLASYEQYF. Full variable domain (missing parts from reference TRBV15 and TRBJ2-7): DAMVIQNPRYQVTQFGKPVTLSCSQTLNHNVMYWYQQKSSQAPKLLFHYYDKDFNNEADTPDNFQSRRPNTSFCFLDIRSPGLGDTAMYLCATSRDAGLASYEQYFGPGTRLTVT.

The rearrangement uses TRBV6-6 and TRBJ2-1; 10 bases are shared with TRBD2. Germline lookup yields CDR1 MNHNY and CDR2 SVGAGI (reference sequence). CDR3 length equals 15 residues. The junction had 4 bases not matched to a gene; V was cut back by 6 bases and J by 2 bases. The CDR3: CASSPLAGAYNEQFF. Here the CDR3 DNA reads TGTGCCAGCAGCCCGCTAGCGGGGGCCTACAATGAGCAGTTCTTC.

For this clone: The germline gene is not matched at one end of the junction; a read error may be the cause. V and J are TRBV7-7 and TRBJ2-2; maybe TRBD2 (5 bases). Germline CDR1 reads SSHAT; CDR2 reads FNYEAQ (reference sequence). This CDR3 spans 12 amino acids. DNA for the CDR3: TGTGCTAGCAAAGCCGGGGCCGGGGAGCTGTTTTTT. Its translation is CASKAGAGELFF.

The J gene is TRBJ1-5, the V gene TRBV4-2, with 10 bases aligning to TRBD1. Losses at the gene ends were 4 bases for V and 11 bases for J; bases not matched to a gene: 14. The CDR3 extends over 16 amino acids. From germline, CDR1 is LGHNA and CDR2 YNFKEQ. The CDR3 nucleotides read TGTGCCAGCAGCCGAGACAGGGGGCGCGGGGTTTGGTCCCAGCATTTT. This sequence encodes CASSRDRGRGVWSQHF.

The DNA for the CDR3 is TGTGCCAGCAGCTTGGCCTCCGGGACAGGGGGCGGTGAAAAACTGTTTTTT. This encodes CASSLASGTGGGEKLFF. V usage is TRBV5-4 and J usage is TRBJ1-4; 12 bases line up with TRBD1. The CDR3 is made up of 17 amino acids. V was clipped by 0 bases and J by 7 bases; unmatched bases: 7. CDR1 is SGHNT and CDR2 is YYREEE in the germline V gene (reference sequence).

J is TRBJ1-4 and V is TRBV19; D unclear. Trimming cost V 5 bases and J 0 bases, with 10 bases left between them. Germline CDR1 and CDR2: LNHDA and SQIVND (reference sequence). This CDR3 spans 15 amino acids. CDR3 sequence reads: CASSPTLATNEKLFF. DNA of the CDR3: TGTGCCAGTAGTCCGACGCTAGCAACTAATGAAAAACTGTTTTTT.

This chain links TRBV4-3 with TRBJ2-7; possible D gene TRBD2, 6 bases. The V and J ends lost 3 bases and 2 bases respectively, with 14 bases between them. Germline CDR1 and CDR2: LGHNA and YSLEER. This CDR3 is built from 15 residues. CDR3: CASSQLGGGPYEQYF. The CDR3 DNA reads TGCGCCAGCAGCCAGTTGGGGGGAGGCCCCTACGAGCAGTACTTC.

V gene TRBV10-3 combines with J gene TRBJ2-1, with a weak D call TRBD1 (5 bases). V was cut by 8 bases and J by 2 bases, with 19 bases left in between. This CDR3 comprises 16 residues. Looked up from germline, CDR1 is ENHRY and CDR2 is SYGVKD. In nucleotides, the CDR3 is TGTGCCATCCGACCGGTCGGTCAGGGCCCCTACAATGAGCAGTTCTTC. This translates into CAIRPVGQGPYNEQFF.

This clone was detected once. The rearrangement links TRBV5-8 to TRBJ2-5; D may be TRBD1 (5 bases). The CDR3 consists of 14 residues. The germline V gene encodes CDR1 SGHTS and CDR2 YDEGEE. V gave up 3 bases and J gave up 3 bases, with 12 bases separating them. CDR3 nucleotide sequence: TGTGCCAGCAGCTCGCCAGGGCGCAAAGAGACCCAGTACTTC. Its protein is CASSSPGRKETQYF.

The gene calls are TRBV6-5 and TRBJ1-2; D is unclear. The CDR3 runs 13 residues. Trimming removed 1 base at V and 8 bases at J, with 11 bases between. The germline gives CDR1 MNHEY, CDR2 SVGAGI. The CDR3 protein is CASSYLNSGGYTF. DNA for the CDR3: TGTGCCAGCAGTTACTTGAACAGTGGCGGCTACACCTTC.